Shown below are 23 T cell receptor beta chains from a single sample sequenced in a study of technical replicates of blood from a few donors. Here immunoSEQ multiplex PCR was the method, and the copy in TCRdb shows in-frame clones only, minus some. The table lists 45,000 to 65,000 clones, about 95% of them singletons. Source material: T cells isolated from PBMCs. The receptors shown here come from a human donor in good health.

This chain joins TRBV5-4 and TRBJ2-3, with TRBD2 identical over 7 bases. V shed 0 bases, J shed 2 bases, and the junction held 15 bases outside the gene matches. The CDR3 has 19 amino acids. Germline V gives CDR1 SGHNT, CDR2 YYREEE (reference sequence). The chain's CDR3 is CASSLGPATSAFTTDTQYF. DNA of the CDR3: TGTGCCAGCAGCTTGGGACCGGCTACTAGCGCCTTCACCACAGATACGCAGTATTTT.

The CDR3 reads CASSYSGTGVTYEQYF. DNA of the CDR3: TGTGCCAGCAGTTACTCCGGGACAGGGGTTACCTACGAGCAGTACTTC. This sequence joins TRBV6-5 and TRBJ2-7; the match to TRBD1 covers 10 bases. The CDR3 extends over 16 amino acids. The germline V gene has CDR1 MNHEY and CDR2 SVGAGI. V lost 0 bases and J lost 2; bases outside the gene matches: 4.

In DNA form, the CDR3 reads TGTGCCAGCCGCGAATCAGGGGCCAACACCGGGGAGCTGTTTTTT. This encodes CASRESGANTGELFF. This rearrangement joins TRBV7-9 to TRBJ2-2, with a possible D match to TRBD1 (6 bases). The ends were cut back, 8 bases at V and 2 bases at J, with 15 bases in the middle. The CDR3 totals 15 residues. Germline-derived CDR1 and CDR2 are SEHNR and FQNEAQ (reference sequence).

This clone was counted once. V gene TRBV6-6 combines with J gene TRBJ1-1; TRBD1 agrees at 12 bases. From germline, CDR1 is MNHNY and CDR2 SVGAGI (reference sequence). V gave up 6 bases and J gave up 3 bases; unmatched junction bases: 8. The CDR3 totals 16 residues. The CDR3 DNA is TGTGCCAGCAGCCCGGGACAGGGGGCTTGGGACACTGAAGCTTTCTTT. Its translation is CASSPGQGAWDTEAFF.

The chain couples TRBV7-2 to TRBJ2-7; 7 nucleotides agree with TRBD1. The CDR3 is 15 residues long. V shed 5 bases and J 3 bases; nucleotides not matched to a gene: 10. Germline values: CDR1 SGHTA, CDR2 FQGNSA. CDR3 residues: CASSLRQGKDYEQYF. CDR3 sequence (DNA): TGTGCCAGCAGCCTACGACAGGGCAAGGACTACGAGCAGTACTTC.

V gene TRBV14 combines with J gene TRBJ2-7, with D possibly TRBD1 on 7 matching bases. The germline V and J ends were trimmed by 3 bases and 3 bases, with 15 bases remaining between them. The germline V gene has CDR1 SGHDN and CDR2 FVKESK. The CDR3 is made up of 15 amino acids. The chain's CDR3 is CASSQFRQGGYEQYF. The CDR3 DNA reads TGTGCCAGCAGCCAGTTTCGACAGGGAGGCTACGAGCAGTACTTC.

This rearrangement joins TRBV7-9 to TRBJ1-1, with 7 positions matching TRBD1. CDR3 size: 16 residues. CDR1 and CDR2 from the germline V gene are SEHNR and FQNEAQ (reference sequence). The J segment lost 1 base and the V segment lost 3 bases, leaving 8 bases of the junction unmatched. CDR3 nucleotide sequence: TGTGCCAGCAGCTTCTATATGGGGACAGAGAACACTGAAGCTTTCTTT. This codes for CASSFYMGTENTEAFF.

The rearrangement uses TRBV11-1 and TRBJ1-2; D perhaps matches TRBD1 (6 bases). V lost 2 bases and J 8 bases, leaving 12 bases between the germline ends. The germline V gene has CDR1 SGHAT and CDR2 FQDESV (reference sequence). The CDR3 runs 13 residues. CDR3 amino acids: CASSLRAGDGYTF. CDR3 bases: TGTGCCAGCAGCTTAAGGGCAGGGGACGGCTACACCTTC.

V is TRBV28 and J is TRBJ1-1; D remains ambiguous. The germline V gene encodes CDR1 MDHEN and CDR2 SYDVKM. The length of the CDR3 is 12 residues. With 1 base removed from V and 6 bases from J, the gap between germline ends came to 6 bases. CDR3 residues: CASSLLSSEAFF. The CDR3 bases are TGTGCCAGCAGTTTATTGAGTTCTGAAGCTTTCTTT. The full variable domain, with the rest looked up from reference TRBV28 and TRBJ1-1, is DVKVTQSSRYLVKRTGEKVFLECVQDMDHENMFWYRQDPGLGLRLIYFSYDVKMKEKGDIPEGYSVSREKKERFSLILESASTNQTSMYLCASSLLSSEAFFGQGTRLTVV.

The chain employs TRBV5-1 and TRBJ1-2; D unresolved. CDR3 size: 16 residues. Trimming cost V 0 bases and J 1 base, with 13 bases left between them. From germline, CDR1 is SGHRS and CDR2 YFSETQ. CDR3 protein: CASSLAERLDNYGYTF. DNA of the CDR3: TGCGCCAGCAGCTTGGCCGAGAGGCTTGATAACTATGGCTACACCTTC.

This sequence joins TRBV10-3 and TRBJ1-3, with D hard to call. Germline V gene data show CDR1 as ENHRY and CDR2 as SYGVKD. This CDR3 is built from 15 residues. V dropped 7 bases and J dropped 6 bases, with 19 bases sitting between them. CDR3 DNA sequence: TGTGCCATCAACCCGGGTTGGTTTGGCGCAAACACCATATATTTT. Translated: CAINPGWFGANTIYF.

Comments on this clone: One end of the junction fails to match germline, which may point to a read error. The V call is TRBV15, the J call TRBJ2-1, with TRBD2 identical over 10 bases. The germline V gene encodes CDR1 LNHNV and CDR2 YYDKDF (reference sequence). The CDR3 covers 20 residues. The CDR3 sequence: CATSGEGAGGKLYSYNEQFF. CDR3 sequence (DNA): TGTGCCACCAGCGGAGAAGGAGCGGGGGGGAAGCTTTACTCCTACAATGAGCAGTTCTTC.

The rearrangement uses TRBV15 and TRBJ1-2; 11 bases match TRBD1. CDR1 and CDR2 from the germline V gene are LNHNV and YYDKDF (reference sequence). The CDR3 contains 16 residues. V lost 0 bases, J lost 4 bases, and 4 bases stayed unmatched. CDR3 bases: TGTGCCACCAGCAGAGATGGCGGGACAGGGGGCTATGGCTACACCTTC. It codes for CATSRDGGTGGYGYTF. The full variable domain, rest sourced from reference TRBV15 and TRBJ1-2, is DAMVIQNPRYQVTQFGKPVTLSCSQTLNHNVMYWYQQKSSQAPKLLFHYYDKDFNNEADTPDNFQSRRPNTSFCFLDIRSPGLGDTAMYLCATSRDGGTGGYGYTFGSGTRLTVV.

The chain is built from TRBV7-9 and TRBJ1-5; D unclear. Trimming pared 4 bases from V and 2 bases from J, leaving 6 bases between. Germline values: CDR1 SEHNR, CDR2 FQNEAQ (reference sequence). This CDR3 is 13 amino acids long. In DNA, the CDR3 is TGTGCCAGCAGCTGGGCAGGCAATCAGCCCCAGCATTTT. Its protein is CASSWAGNQPQHF.

The CDR3 DNA sequence: TGTGCCCGTAATACAGGGGGCCGGCATTTT. Translated: CARNTGGRHF. The chain has TRBV19 and TRBJ1-5; 9 bases map to TRBD1. With V trimmed by 11 bases and J by 15 bases, 8 bases remained unmatched. CDR1 LNHDA and CDR2 SQIVND come from the germline V gene (reference sequence). The CDR3 runs to 10 residues. The full variable domain, in which reference TRBV19 and TRBJ1-5 provide the parts outside the CDR3, is DGGITQSPKYLFRKEGQNVTLSCEQNLNHDAMYWYRQDPGQGLRLIYYSQIVNDFQKGDIAEGYSVSREKKESFPLTVTSAQKNPTAFYLCARNTGGRHFGDGTRLSIL.

This chain uses TRBV5-1 with TRBJ2-6, with 13 bases identical to TRBD2. CDR1 is SGHRS and CDR2 is YFSETQ in the germline V gene. CDR3 length equals 17 residues. Trimming cost V 3 bases and J 4 bases; bases outside gene matches: 4. CDR3 residues: CASSSPGLAGGANVLTF. The CDR3 bases are TGCGCCAGCAGCTCGCCGGGACTAGCGGGGGGGGCCAACGTCCTGACTTTC.

The J gene is TRBJ2-2, the V gene TRBV15; maybe TRBD2 (5 bases). This CDR3 is built from 15 residues. Trimming removed 1 base from V and 8 bases from J, with 14 bases in between. Germline CDR1 is LNHNV and CDR2 is YYDKDF (reference sequence). The CDR3 protein is CATSRAGVGTGELFF. The CDR3 nucleotides are TGTGCCACCAGCAGAGCCGGGGTGGGTACTGGGGAGCTGTTTTTT.

The chain carries TRBV28 and TRBJ1-4; a possible D gene is TRBD1 (6 bases). CDR3 length equals 13 residues. The germline V and J ends were trimmed by 4 bases and 9 bases, with 12 bases remaining between them. The germline gives CDR1 MDHEN, CDR2 SYDVKM. CDR3 coding DNA: TGTGCCAGCAGTTCAGTTCAGGGGAAAAAACTGTTTTTT. It encodes CASSSVQGKKLFF. The whole variable domain, remainder taken from reference TRBV28 and TRBJ1-4, is DVKVTQSSRYLVKRTGEKVFLECVQDMDHENMFWYRQDPGLGLRLIYFSYDVKMKEKGDIPEGYSVSREKKERFSLILESASTNQTSMYLCASSSVQGKKLFFGSGTQLSVL.

This sequence joins TRBV5-1 and TRBJ1-4; possibly TRBD1 for D (6 bases). V was shortened by 3 bases and J by 5 bases, with 14 bases between the two germline ends. This CDR3 has 15 amino acids. Germline CDR1 reads SGHRS; CDR2 reads YFSETQ. CDR3 sequence reads: CASSWVGTQNEKLFF. In DNA form, the CDR3 reads TGCGCCAGCAGCTGGGTTGGGACACAGAATGAAAAACTGTTTTTT.

The chain uses TRBV10-3 and TRBJ2-2; D possibly corresponds to TRBD2 (6 bases). Germline-derived CDR1 and CDR2 are ENHRY and SYGVKD. CDR3 length: 16 amino acids. V was shortened by 5 bases and J by 1 base, with 14 bases between the two germline ends. CDR3 sequence: CAISPSGSENTGELFF. The CDR3, as DNA: TGTGCCATCAGTCCGTCCGGGAGTGAGAACACCGGGGAGCTGTTTTTT.

The chain employs TRBV28 and TRBJ1-2; TRBD1 aligns across 10 bases. This CDR3 region has 20 residues. V trimming: 6 bases; J trimming: 4 bases; junction bases outside the gene matches: 23. Germline V gene data show CDR1 as MDHEN and CDR2 as SYDVKM. The CDR3 reads CASSQTPRYGTGVWGYGYTF. CDR3 DNA: TGTGCCAGCAGCCAAACCCCCCGATACGGGACAGGGGTATGGGGCTATGGCTACACCTTC.

The gene calls are TRBV11-3 and TRBJ2-7; 8 bases line up with TRBD1. Germline V lookup: CDR1 SGHNT, CDR2 YENEEA. Trimming at V came to 6 bases and at J to 3 bases, leaving 4 bases not matched to a gene. This CDR3 contains 13 residues. The CDR3: CASSRDRGYEQYF. The CDR3 nucleotides are TGTGCCAGCAGTAGAGACAGGGGCTACGAGCAGTACTTC.

The rearrangement uses TRBV12-5 and TRBJ1-1, with 8 positions matching TRBD1. The V gene's germline CDR1 is LGHNT and CDR2 FRNRAP. This CDR3 has 14 residues. Trimming at V came to 3 bases and at J to 3 bases, leaving 3 bases not matched to a gene. In nucleotides, the CDR3 is TGTGCTAGTGGTTTCGGGACAGGCCACACTGAAGCTTTCTTT. Encoded protein: CASGFGTGHTEAFF.